This TCR beta chain derives from a study of shared clonotypes between healthy human individuals. Samples left unsorted employed about 90 million PBMCs for genomic DNA. TCRdb keeps only in-frame clones here, not all; method: immunoSEQ multiplex PCR. The table records around 500,000 clones, 70% to 80% of them present only once. This clone appeared a single time. Germline values: CDR1 SGDLS, CDR2 YYNGEE. V gave up 6 bases and J gave up 6 bases; unmatched junction bases: 5. CDR3 length: 13 amino acids. This chain links TRBV9 with TRBJ2-7; 11 nucleotides line up with TRBD1. Sequencing used PBMCs. This clonotype originated in a woman between 35 and 50 years old in good health. Some clones in this sample may be carry-over from other donors' samples. The chain's CDR3 is CASNGQGAGEQYF. The CDR3 nucleotides are TGTGCCAGCAATGGACAGGGGGCGGGCGAGCAGTACTTC.